This TCR beta chain was sequenced in a study of beta chain features in type 1 diabetes. Isolated RNA was reverse transcribed in full, so expressed TCRB transcripts were sequenced. Generated by immunoSEQ multiplex PCR, the TCRdb table keeps only in-frame clones and is missing some. The data contain roughly 450,000 clones, approximately 15% of them singletons. Central memory, naive, regulatory and stem cell-like memory CD4+ cells were sorted by CD45RO/CCR7/CD25/CD127/CD95/CD27. To note about this clone: Antigen unknown. Other DNA sequences in the same sample also yield this CDR3.

Trimming removed 2 bases at V and 2 bases at J, with 7 bases between. Germline CDR1 SEHNR, CDR2 FQNEAQ (reference sequence). The CDR3 length is 13 residues. General observations from the study: Any role of HLA type in TCRB rearrangement remained unresolved here.

The chain uses TRBV7-9 and TRBJ2-7, with a tentative D call TRBD2 (6 bases). Sequencing was carried out using naive CD4+ T cells from blood. The origin of this receptor is a man between 25 and 39 years old in good health. CDR3 sequence reads: CASSLSGAYEQYF. The DNA for the CDR3 is TGTGCCAGCAGCTTATCGGGGGCCTACGAGCAGTACTTC.